This TCR beta chain was documented in a study of blood T cell repertoires in COVID-19. Study-wide context: Sample material is recorded as cDNA or gDNA derived from T cells, B-cell-depleted T cells, or PBMCs.

Methods used by the authors: Reference gene primers were amplified, and this amplification served to estimate nucleated cell counts. Sequencing used immunoSEQ multiplex PCR; TCRdb keeps in-frame clones, though not all of them. Clonal size and the V and J genes are those of that table, whereas D and trimming came from the DNA. The repertoire includes approximately 470,000 clones, roughly nine tenths of them detected once, and roughly 0.7% sits in the top ten. Ages ranged from about 18 to 89 years, with residence in about two dozen US areas. This CDR3 comprises 15 residues. Germline CDR1 reads SGHTS; CDR2 reads YDEGEE. The germline V and J ends were trimmed by 3 bases and 2 bases, with 14 bases remaining between them.

The sequenced sample consisted of PBMCs or T cells enriched from blood (not recorded which). The clonotype originates from a woman aged 18-29 years who had recovered from COVID-19. The rearrangement joins TRBV5-8 to TRBJ1-1; the D gene is possibly TRBD1 (6 bases). The CDR3 nucleotides are TGTGCCAGCAGCTCCAGACAGGTTATCAACACTGAAGCTTTCTTT. It encodes CASSSRQVINTEAFF.